The sequence of this T cell receptor (beta chain) was determined in a study of immune evolution from preneoplasia to lung adenocarcinoma. Study-level points and caveats: Top clone share appeared to fall from AAH through AIS, MIA, adenocarcinoma. Later-stage lesions seemingly showed higher T cell density and diversity than normal lung.

A note on this clone: Its antigen is undetermined.

After removal of 7 bases from V and 3 bases from J, the junction contained 10 bases not matched to a gene. CDR3 size: 14 residues. Looked up from germline, CDR1 is SQVTM and CDR2 is ANQGSEA. TCRdb's table, derived via immunoSEQ multiplex PCR, lists solely in-frame clones and lacks some. The sample carries about 5,700 clones, around 85% recorded once. The sequencing input was FFPE normal lung tissue adjacent to the tumor. The chain employs TRBV29-1 and TRBJ2-3, with TRBD2 matching 7 bases. The TCR sequence derives from a person over 45 with lung adenocarcinoma. The DNA for the CDR3 is TGCAGCGCTGGGAGCGGGATGGGGACAGATACGCAGTATTTT. Its protein product is CSAGSGMGTDTQYF.